The 23 T cell receptor beta chains below all came from one sample that was sequenced in a study of tumor and adjacent non-tumor tissue in lung cancer. The template was RNA from unsorted bulk tissue. This non-tumor lung sample came from over 3 cm beyond the tumor edge. Three rounds of nested PCR, following a modified ARM-PCR protocol, produced the TCRbeta library. TCRdb fed the multiplex PCR reads into MiXCR, producing one record per CDR3 protein. The repertoire has some 100,000 distinct CDR3 sequences, under 65% of them found once; the top ten carry around 20%. The sequencing sample was made of distant non-tumor lung tissue. The source of these receptors is a man in his sixties with non-small cell lung cancer.

Comments on this clonotype: The junction does not match germline at one end; this may be a read error. V usage is TRBV6-5 and J usage is TRBJ2-5, with 9 bases identical to TRBD1. This CDR3 has 14 residues. Germline V gene data show CDR1 as MNHEY and CDR2 as SVGAGI. CDR3 nucleotide sequence: TGTGGCAGCAGCGAACAGGGGGCTGAGGCGACCCAGTACTTC. This gives the protein CGSSEQGAEATQYF.

Concerning this clonotype: A much more abundant neighbour one base away suggests this may be a read error. The V gene is TRBV6-6, the J gene TRBJ2-2; D perhaps matches TRBD2 (6 bases). The CDR3 consists of 17 residues. Germline loops: CDR1 MNHNY, CDR2 SVGAGI (reference sequence). CDR3 sequence reads: CACSRQIRAGRTGELFF. The CDR3 DNA reads as TGTGCCTGCAGTCGCCAGATCCGGGCGGGGAGAACCGGGGAGCTGTTTTTT.

Comments on this clonotype: Sequence at one end of the junction differs from germline and may be a read error. V usage is TRBV11-2 and J usage is TRBJ1-2, with TRBD1 as a possible D gene (5 bases). The length of the CDR3 is 14 residues. The germline V gene has CDR1 SGHAT and CDR2 FQNNGV. CDR3 amino acids: CASSSEVRGYGYNF. The CDR3 bases are TGTGCCAGCAGCTCAGAAGTGAGGGGCTATGGCTACAACTTC.

As to this clonotype: Likely a read error: the CDR3 ends without its conserved phenylalanine or tryptophan. The chain links TRBV29-1 to TRBJ2-5, with unresolved D. This CDR3 is built from 14 residues. Germline assignment: CDR1 SQVTM and CDR2 ANQGSEA. CDR3 loop: CSVEDWQNREAQYL. CDR3 nucleotides: TGCAGTGTTGAAGACTGGCAGAACCGAGAGGCCCAGTACCTC.

V usage is TRBV4-1 and J usage is TRBJ2-7; maybe TRBD2 (7 bases). Germline V lookup: CDR1 MGHRA, CDR2 YSYEKL. The CDR3 is made up of 15 amino acids. DNA of the CDR3: TGCACCAAAAGCCAACTGGTCGGGGGGCCCTACGAGCAGTACTTC. Its translation: CTKSQLVGGPYEQYF.

Many counts were recorded for this clonotype. This chain joins TRBV11-2 and TRBJ2-7, with 11 bases that match TRBD2. V was clipped by 1 base and J by 9 bases; unmatched bases: 5. The CDR3 spans 14 residues. Germline lookup yields CDR1 SGHAT and CDR2 FQNNGV. CDR3 nucleotides: TGTGCCAGCAGCTTAGTCAGGACTAGCGGGTGGCAGTACTTC. Translated, it gives CASSLVRTSGWQYF.

This clonotype has ten or more counts. The chain joins TRBV6-5 to TRBJ2-3; maybe TRBD2 (7 bases). The V gene lost 5 bases and the J gene lost 1 base, with 22 bases spanning the gap. The CDR3 consists of 18 residues. CDR1 and CDR2 (germline): MNHEY, SVGAGI. The CDR3 here is CASSPHRGRAERTDTQYF. The CDR3 nucleotides read TGTGCCAGCAGTCCTCATAGGGGGAGGGCCGAACGCACAGATACGCAGTATTTT.

This clonotype was counted at least ten times. This chain links TRBV6-5 with TRBJ2-2, with 13 bases fitting TRBD2. V lost 10 bases and J lost 5; bases outside the gene matches: 10. This CDR3 is built from 16 residues. Germline V gene sequence: CDR1 MNHEY, CDR2 SVGAGI. The CDR3 region has the DNA TGTGCCACCTCCGGACTAGCGGGAGCTGTAACCGGGGAGCTGTTTTTT. Its protein product is CATSGLAGAVTGELFF.

The count of this clonotype is one. The DNA for the CDR3 is TGCAGCCCCCCTGGCGCTAGCGGGGGTTTCTCCTACAATGAGCAGTTCTTC. It yields the protein CSPPGASGGFSYNEQFF. V is TRBV29-1 and J is TRBJ2-1; TRBD2 agrees at 10 bases. The trim removed 8 bases at V and 0 bases at J, leaving 13 bases unmatched. CDR3 length equals 17 residues. Germline values: CDR1 SQVTM, CDR2 ANQGSEA.

Concerning this clonotype itself: A much larger clone is a single base away; this may be a read error. This chain uses TRBV7-9 with TRBJ2-7; TRBD2 is a possible D gene (5 bases). CDR3 length equals 13 residues. From germline, CDR1 is SEHNR and CDR2 FQNEAQ (reference sequence). The CDR3 sequence is CASSSTTIYGQYF. In nucleotides, the CDR3 is TGTGCCAGCAGCTCGACTACTATCTACGGGCAGTACTTC.

Remarks on this clonotype: Given the absence of the conserved phenylalanine or tryptophan at the CDR3 end, a read error is likely. The chain has TRBV19 and TRBJ2-5; TRBD2 is a possible D gene (6 bases). This CDR3 spans 16 amino acids. Germline V gene lookup returns CDR1 LNHDA and CDR2 SQIVND (reference sequence). The V and J ends lost 4 bases and 10 bases respectively, with 25 bases between them. The CDR3 loop is CASSRGEPRNIEVQYL. CDR3 DNA: TGTGCCAGTAGTAGGGGGGAACCAAGAAACATAGAGGTCCAGTACCTC.

In nucleotides, the CDR3 is TGTGCCAGCATGGGAGTGGGAGGGCAGAGGAAGCAGCGCTACAATGAGCAGTTCTTC. Its protein product is CASMGVGGQRKQRYNEQFF. The genes are TRBV6-6 and TRBJ2-1, with 7 bases aligning to TRBD2. This CDR3 spans 19 amino acids. CDR1 and CDR2 (germline): MNHNY, SVGAGI (reference sequence). Germline trimming cut 7 bases from V and 3 bases from J; bases unmatched to any gene: 21.

With regard to this clonotype: At one boundary the junction diverges from the germline segment, which might be a read error. This chain connects TRBV29-1 to TRBJ2-7; D not resolved. Germline V gives CDR1 SQVTM, CDR2 ANQGSEA. The CDR3 runs to 14 residues. The CDR3 bases are TGCAGCGCCACACGCCCGGTAGGCTCCTACGAGCAGAACTTC. Amino acids: CSATRPVGSYEQNF.

This clonotype was counted ten times or more. V is TRBV12-3 or TRBV12-4 and J is TRBJ1-3; D is undetermined. V lost 3 bases and J lost 4, with 13 bases in between. This CDR3 contains 15 residues. Here the CDR3 reads CASSFGSGGGNTIYF. The CDR3 bases are TGTGCCAGCAGTTTCGGCAGCGGCGGAGGAAACACCATATATTTT.

This rearrangement joins TRBV20-1 to TRBJ2-1, with 13 bases matching TRBD2. The V gene end was trimmed by 4 bases and the J gene end by 6 bases; junction bases not matched to a gene: 6. CDR1 is DFQATT and CDR2 is SNEGSKA in the germline V gene (reference sequence). The CDR3 sequence is 15 residues long. The CDR3 nucleotides read TGCAGTGCTACCTGCCGACTAGCGGGAGGCAATGAGCAGTTCTTC. Translated, it gives CSATCRLAGGNEQFF.

Comments on this clonotype: A much larger clone differs from this one at a single base, so this may be a read error. This chain links TRBV20-1 with TRBJ2-1; either TRBD1 or TRBD2 may fit D (5 bases each). V gave up 7 bases and J gave up 9 bases, with 19 bases separating them. Germline V gene lookup returns CDR1 DFQATT and CDR2 SNEGSKA (reference sequence). The length of the CDR3 is 13 residues. In DNA, the CDR3 is TGCAGTGGGACGACGGTGGGACGAGGTGAGCAGTTCTTC. Protein sequence: CSGTTVGRGEQFF.

As regards this clonotype: The junction shows a germline mismatch at one end, possibly a read error. The gene calls are TRBV6-1 and TRBJ2-3; 10 positions agree with TRBD2. Germline CDR1 reads MNHNS; CDR2 reads SASEGT. This CDR3 contains 15 residues. CDR3 protein: CDSSLLSSGSHTQYF. In DNA form, the CDR3 reads TGTGACAGCAGTTTGTTGTCTAGCGGGAGCCATACGCAGTATTTC.

The chain links TRBV29-1 to TRBJ2-1, with TRBD2 as a possible D gene (5 bases). The DNA end is more similar to TRBJ2-7, so the J call may be wrong. Germline V lookup: CDR1 SQVTM, CDR2 ANQGSEA. The CDR3 sequence is 15 residues long. The CDR3 coding sequence is TGCAGCGTCGAGGGTAGTCACAATTCCTACAATGGGCAGTACTTC. This translates into CSVEGSHNSYNGQYF.

Comments on this clonotype: Relative to the germline gene, one junction end is altered; a read error may explain this. The J gene is TRBJ2-4, the V gene TRBV4-1, with D tentatively TRBD1 (5 bases). Germline CDR1 MGHRA, CDR2 YSYEKL. The CDR3 is made up of 15 amino acids. CDR3 in amino acids: CASSQDGDSGDILYF. In nucleotides, the CDR3 is TGCGCCAGCAGCCAAGATGGTGACAGTGGCGACATTCTGTACTTC.

The table lists this clonotype with many counts. The chain links TRBV5-6 to TRBJ2-1; weak D call: TRBD1 (5 bases). The germline V gene has CDR1 SGHDT and CDR2 YYEEEE. V lost 4 bases and J 5 bases, leaving 19 bases between the germline ends. This CDR3 region has 16 residues. The CDR3 sequence is CASSADSLVQHNEQFF. Written as DNA, the CDR3 is TGTGCCAGCAGCGCAGACAGTTTGGTCCAACACAATGAGCAGTTCTTC. Looking up the rest from reference TRBV5-6 and TRBJ2-1 gives the full variable domain: DAGVTQSPTHLIKTRGQQVTLRCSPKSGHDTVSWYQQALGQGPQFIFQYYEEEERQRGNFPDRFSGHQFPNYSSELNVNALLLGDSALYLCASSADSLVQHNEQFFGPGTRLTVL.

V is TRBV6-2 or TRBV6-3 and J is TRBJ1-1; maybe TRBD1 (6 bases). Trimming removed 7 bases from V and 3 bases from J, with 12 bases in between. The germline CDR1 and CDR2 sequences are MNHEY and SVGEGT. This CDR3 has 13 residues. This CDR3 is CASNTSGDTEAFF. DNA of the CDR3: TGTGCCAGCAATACGTCAGGGGACACTGAAGCTTTCTTT.

A note on this clonotype: Relative to the germline gene, one junction end is altered; a read error may explain this. V usage is TRBV11-1 and J usage is TRBJ2-2; 8 bases map to TRBD1. Germline V lookup: CDR1 SGHAT, CDR2 FQDESV (reference sequence). CDR3 size: 14 residues. This CDR3 reads CAISRDRSHGKLFF. CDR3 nucleotides: TGTGCCATCAGCCGGGACAGGAGTCACGGGAAGCTGTTTTTT. Together with reference TRBV11-1 and TRBJ2-2, the CDR3 gives the full variable domain: EAEVAQSPRYKITEKSQAVAFWCDPISGHATLYWYRQILGQGPELLVQFQDESVVDDSQLPKDRFSAERLKGVDSTLKIQPAELGDSAMYLCAISRDRSHGKLFFGEGSRLTVL.

Only a few counts were recorded for this clonotype. One base away lies a much larger clone, so this may be a sequencing read error. The conserved phenylalanine or tryptophan is not found at the CDR3 terminus, so this likely reflects a read error. The CDR3, as DNA: TGTGCCAGCAGCTTAGTAGGGACTGCCTACAATGAGCAGTTCTGC. This sequence encodes CASSLVGTAYNEQFC. The chain combines TRBV7-8 with TRBJ2-1; maybe TRBD2 (6 bases). The CDR3 has 15 residues. Germline-derived CDR1 and CDR2 are SGHVS and FQNEAQ. V was clipped by 1 base and J by 2 bases, with 9 bases between them.